One and the same sample provided the 8 T cell receptor beta chains below, sequenced in a study of cytomegalovirus exposure and HLA in healthy donors. The PCR used 60 Vbeta and 13 Jbeta primers. This table comes from immunoSEQ multiplex PCR, and its TCRdb copy is limited to in-frame clones, with some not included. This table has about 160,000 clones, under 85% appearing once. Sequencing input: PBMCs. The receptors originated from a woman in her twenties or thirties in good health and CMV-seronegative.

The gene calls are TRBV10-3 and TRBJ2-1; no clear D gene. The germline V gene encodes CDR1 ENHRY and CDR2 SYGVKD. CDR3 length equals 17 residues. V lost 0 bases, J lost 2 bases, and 14 bases lay in between. CDR3 region: CAISESISDKAYNEQFF. The CDR3 bases are TGTGCCATCAGTGAGTCGATATCCGACAAAGCCTACAATGAGCAGTTCTTC.

V gene TRBV15 combines with J gene TRBJ2-7; D unresolved. Germline CDR1 LNHNV, CDR2 YYDKDF (reference sequence). Trimming left V 6 bases short and J 3 bases short, with 12 bases between. The CDR3 has 13 amino acids. This CDR3 reads CATRTSADYEQYF. In DNA form, the CDR3 reads TGTGCCACCAGAACGAGCGCAGACTACGAGCAGTACTTC.

This chain joins TRBV4-1 and TRBJ1-5; TRBD1 might be the D (5 bases). Germline assignment: CDR1 MGHRA and CDR2 YSYEKL. V lost 5 bases and J 12 bases, leaving 17 bases between the germline ends. The CDR3 is 13 amino acids. The CDR3 reads CASSTGVRQIQHF. The CDR3 DNA sequence: TGCGCCAGCAGCACGGGGGTTCGGCAGATCCAGCATTTT.

This clone came up a few times. The chain combines TRBV15 with TRBJ2-1; 10 positions match TRBD2. Germline V gives CDR1 LNHNV, CDR2 YYDKDF (reference sequence). Trimming removed 2 bases from V and 5 bases from J; junction bases left unmatched: 6. The length of the CDR3 is 16 residues. The CDR3 protein is CATSRLAGVYDNEQFF. The CDR3 DNA sequence: TGTGCCACCAGCAGACTAGCGGGGGTCTATGACAATGAGCAGTTCTTC.

The chain links TRBV11-2 to TRBJ1-6, with D possibly matching TRBD1 (5 bases). Trimming took 2 bases from V and 7 from J, leaving 12 bases between them. The CDR3 is made up of 15 amino acids. CDR1 and CDR2 from the germline V gene are SGHAT and FQNNGV. The CDR3 spells CASSLSDSENSPLHF. As DNA, the CDR3 is TGTGCCAGCAGCTTAAGTGACAGCGAGAATTCACCCCTCCACTTT.

This chain's CDR3 is CASLPNDRGRVSEAFF. The CDR3, as DNA: TGTGCCAGTCTCCCTAACGACAGGGGGCGCGTCTCTGAAGCTTTCTTT. The genes are TRBV19 and TRBJ1-1; the match to TRBD1 covers 10 bases. J lost 6 bases, V lost 8 bases, and 15 bases had no gene match. CDR3 length: 16 amino acids. Per the germline V gene, CDR1 is LNHDA and CDR2 is SQIVND (reference sequence).

The rearrangement links TRBV27 to TRBJ2-7; TRBD1 might be the D (5 bases). The CDR3 spans 13 residues. CDR1 MNHEY and CDR2 SMNVEV come from the germline V gene (reference sequence). Trimming pared 5 bases from V and 3 bases from J, leaving 11 bases between. The DNA for the CDR3 is TGTGCCAGCAGTCAAGGGGCGGTCTACGAGCAGTACTTC. As protein: CASSQGAVYEQYF.

This sequence joins TRBV7-9 and TRBJ1-1, with 8 bases lining up with TRBD1. J was trimmed by 6 bases and V by 5 bases; bases with no gene match: 5. CDR1 SEHNR and CDR2 FQNEAQ come from the germline V gene (reference sequence). This CDR3 is built from 13 residues. The CDR3 DNA sequence: TGTGCCAGCAGCCCCCAGGGGGCATCTGAAGCTTTCTTT. Translating gives CASSPQGASEAFF.